These 30 T cell receptor beta chains were all obtained from the same sample, sequenced in a study of early T cells in non-severe SARS-CoV-2 infection. TCRdb reprocessed the 5' RACE reads via MiXCR and lists one record per CDR3 protein. The table lists tens of thousands of distinct CDR3 sequences, 8.5% to 10% of them singletons, with 3.9% in the top ten. The material was whole blood, obtained at baseline. These receptors came from an adult who was a healthcare worker with PCR-confirmed SARS-CoV-2 infection or an uninfected control (not recorded which).

This clonotype was recorded many times. The chain uses TRBV11-2 and TRBJ2-1, with 10 bases fitting TRBD2. Trimming took 5 bases from V and 8 from J; bases not matched to a gene: 9. This CDR3 region has 15 residues. Per germline, CDR1 SGHAT and CDR2 FQNNGV. CDR3 sequence: CASSNLAGDRYEQFF. CDR3 sequence (DNA): TGTGCCAGCAGCAACCTAGCGGGAGATAGGTATGAGCAGTTCTTC.

This clonotype was seen only a few times. The chain couples TRBV5-6 to TRBJ1-4; no reliable D call. V was pared by 4 bases and J by 7 bases, with 14 bases between. Germline V CDR1 and CDR2: SGHDT, YYEEEE. The CDR3 contains 14 residues. CDR3 loop: CASSPGTEGEKLFF. The CDR3 DNA is TGTGCCAGCAGCCCGGGCACGGAAGGTGAAAAACTGTTTTTT.

In its sample, this clonotype was seen many times. The chain has TRBV29-1 and TRBJ2-1; TRBD2 aligns across 7 bases. This CDR3 is 11 amino acids long. From germline, CDR1 is SQVTM and CDR2 ANQGSEA. The CDR3 protein is CSMGGSREQFF. Written as DNA, the CDR3 is TGCAGTATGGGGGGGAGTCGTGAGCAGTTCTTC.

The chain combines TRBV11-2 with TRBJ1-6; D is unresolved. This CDR3 contains 17 residues. Germline CDR1 SGHAT, CDR2 FQNNGV. Trimming took off 0 bases at V and 8 bases at J, with 17 bases between the two ends. Here the CDR3 reads CASSLDGGSAADSPLHF. The CDR3 DNA follows: TGTGCCAGCAGCTTAGACGGAGGATCGGCCGCAGATTCACCCCTCCACTTT.

The chain has TRBV7-9 and TRBJ1-6; D gene ambiguous. V lost 4 bases and J lost 8, with 9 bases in between. This CDR3 region has 13 residues. Germline-derived CDR1 and CDR2 are SEHNR and FQNEAQ (reference sequence). CDR3 residues: CASSYRRDSPLHF. In nucleotides, the CDR3 is TGTGCCAGCAGCTACCGACGGGATTCACCCCTCCACTTT. The variable domain in full, completed from reference TRBV7-9 and TRBJ1-6, reads DTGVSQNPRHKITKRGQNVTFRCDPISEHNRLYWYRQTLGQGPEFLTYFQNEAQLEKSRLLSDRFSAERPKGSFSTLEIQRTEQGDSAMYLCASSYRRDSPLHFGNGTRLTVT.

This chain joins TRBV6-5 and TRBJ2-3, with a weak D call TRBD1 (6 bases). Trimming shortened V by 0 bases and J by 1 base, and 8 bases separated the two germline ends. CDR1 and CDR2 (germline): MNHEY, SVGAGI. The CDR3 sequence is 15 residues long. For the CDR3, the DNA is TGTGCCAGCAGTTACTCAGGGACACGCACAGATACGCAGTATTTT. Translated, it gives CASSYSGTRTDTQYF.

This clonotype was detected only a few times. This chain links TRBV20-1 with TRBJ1-5, with D unresolved. CDR1 is DFQATT, CDR2 SNEGSKA, per germline (reference sequence). The V end lost 2 bases, the J end lost 3 bases, and 11 bases lay between the germline ends. The CDR3 runs to 14 residues. This chain's CDR3 is CSARYGPPNQPQHF. CDR3 in DNA: TGCAGTGCTAGATACGGGCCACCCAATCAGCCCCAGCATTTT.

This clonotype was counted a few times. The chain couples TRBV18 to TRBJ1-4; D remains unclear. This CDR3 has 17 amino acids. CDR1 and CDR2 from the germline V gene are KGHSH and LQKENI. V was pared by 2 bases and J by 3 bases, with 16 bases between. CDR3 in amino acids: CASSPVPSSEANEKLFF. For the CDR3, the DNA is TGTGCCAGCTCACCAGTCCCTTCCTCAGAGGCTAATGAAAAACTGTTTTTT.

This clonotype occurred a few times. The chain couples TRBV5-4 to TRBJ2-1, with unresolved D. V was trimmed by 4 bases and J by 3 bases, leaving 17 bases between them. This CDR3 comprises 16 residues. Germline values: CDR1 SGHNT, CDR2 YYREEE (reference sequence). The DNA for the CDR3 is TGTGCCAGCAGCCCCCGCACCGACCCCTTCTACAATGAGCAGTTCTTC. Translated, it gives CASSPRTDPFYNEQFF.

V and J are TRBV27 and TRBJ1-1; no firm D call. With 3 bases removed from V and 6 bases from J, the gap between germline ends came to 11 bases. CDR3 size: 13 residues. Germline V CDR1 and CDR2: MNHEY, SMNVEV (reference sequence). CDR3 region: CASSFRGRAEAFF. CDR3 coding DNA: TGTGCCAGCAGTTTCAGAGGGAGGGCTGAAGCTTTCTTT.

The rearrangement joins TRBV7-6 to TRBJ2-3; D perhaps matches TRBD1 (6 bases). The V and J ends lost 0 bases and 0 bases respectively, with 10 bases between them. Germline CDR1 is SGHVS and CDR2 is FNYEAQ. This CDR3 has 16 amino acids. The CDR3 protein is CASSLAPTGSTDTQYF. As DNA, the CDR3 is TGTGCCAGCAGCTTAGCGCCGACAGGCAGCACAGATACGCAGTATTTT.

The chain joins TRBV30 to TRBJ1-4, with D maybe TRBD1 (5 bases). Germline CDR1 reads GTSNPN; CDR2 reads SVGIG (reference sequence). This CDR3 contains 16 residues. Deletions cut 3 bases from V and 4 bases from J, with 18 bases between. CDR3 sequence reads: CAWSAFRSGLNEKLFF. CDR3 sequence (DNA): TGTGCCTGGAGCGCCTTCCGATCAGGGCTTAATGAAAAACTGTTTTTT.

This clonotype appeared a few times. The germline gene is not matched at one end of the junction; a read error may be the cause. The CDR3 sequence: CTSSSGLRAFF. CDR3 nucleotide sequence: TGTACCAGCAGTTCCGGGCTAAGGGCTTTCTTT. The chain recombines TRBV12-3 or TRBV12-4 with TRBJ1-1; D is ambiguous. The CDR3 spans 11 residues.

This clonotype has more than one count but fewer than ten. The V and J genes are TRBV7-8 and TRBJ2-1; D is unclear. This CDR3 region has 16 residues. Germline loops: CDR1 SGHVS, CDR2 FQNEAQ. V gave up 4 bases and J gave up 0 bases, with 13 bases separating them. The CDR3 loop reads CASSSPPWSSYNEQFF. The CDR3 bases are TGTGCCAGCAGCTCACCGCCGTGGAGCTCCTACAATGAGCAGTTCTTC.

In DNA form, the CDR3 reads TGTGCCAGCAGCTTGGATGGGGCCGGGACACCAGATACGCAGTATTTT. Amino acids: CASSLDGAGTPDTQYF. The chain uses TRBV5-8 and TRBJ2-3; D possibly corresponds to TRBD1 (6 bases). This CDR3 has 16 amino acids. Germline CDR1 SGHTS, CDR2 YDEGEE. The germline V and J ends were trimmed by 0 bases and 4 bases, with 15 bases remaining between them.

In this sample, this clonotype turned up many times. At one end the junction does not follow the germline gene, possibly because of a read error. The chain couples TRBV12-3 or TRBV12-4 to TRBJ2-1; the match to TRBD2 covers 12 bases. The CDR3 extends over 16 amino acids. The CDR3 DNA reads as TGTGCCAGCAGGGACCACGGACTAGCGGGATACATTGAGCAGTTCTTC. Amino acid sequence: CASRDHGLAGYIEQFF.

CDR3 nucleotides: TGTGCCAGCAGCCCGAGGACAGGGGGTGAAAAACTGTTTTTT. Amino acid sequence: CASSPRTGGEKLFF. V is TRBV14 and J is TRBJ1-4; 10 nucleotides match TRBD1. CDR3 length equals 14 residues. Germline trimming cut 4 bases from V and 7 bases from J; bases unmatched to any gene: 3. Germline V gives CDR1 SGHDN, CDR2 FVKESK. The complete variable domain, with remaining parts taken from reference TRBV14 and TRBJ1-4, reads EAGVTQFPSHSVIEKGQTVTLRCDPISGHDNLYWYRRVMGKEIKFLLHFVKESKQDESGMPNNRFLAERTGGTYSTLKVQPAELEDSGVYFCASSPRTGGEKLFFGSGTQLSVL.

This clonotype was counted between two and nine times. Written as DNA, the CDR3 is TGTGCCAGTAGCCCCGGGACGGGGAACACCGGGGAGCTGTTTTTT. Protein sequence: CASSPGTGNTGELFF. The V call is TRBV19, the J call TRBJ2-2; D assignment may be TRBD1 or TRBD2 (5 bases each). CDR3 length: 15 residues. The V gene lost 6 bases and the J gene lost 1 base, with 12 bases spanning the gap. Germline V gene lookup returns CDR1 LNHDA and CDR2 SQIVND (reference sequence).

V usage is TRBV7-3 and J usage is TRBJ2-7; D remains unclear. With 0 bases removed from V and 5 bases from J, the gap between germline ends came to 8 bases. CDR3 length equals 13 residues. Per germline, CDR1 SGHTA and CDR2 FQGTGA. The CDR3 loop reads CASSLTVGDEQYF. CDR3 coding DNA: TGTGCCAGCAGCTTAACAGTTGGCGACGAGCAGTACTTC.

The chain employs TRBV4-1 and TRBJ2-1; TRBD2 matches 10 bases. Germline CDR1 reads MGHRA; CDR2 reads YSYEKL. This CDR3 region has 16 residues. J was trimmed by 8 bases and V by 1 base; bases with no gene match: 8. CDR3 protein: CASSQAELAGEDEQFF. The CDR3 bases are TGCGCCAGCAGCCAAGCGGAGCTAGCGGGAGAGGATGAGCAGTTCTTC.

This clonotype was recorded a few times. V gene TRBV6-6 combines with J gene TRBJ2-2, with D perhaps matching TRBD1 or TRBD2 (5 bases each). Trimming removed 6 bases at V and 3 bases at J, with 11 bases between. Per the germline V gene, CDR1 is MNHNY and CDR2 is SVGAGI (reference sequence). This CDR3 spans 14 amino acids. This CDR3 is CASRDRDHTGELFF. Written as DNA, the CDR3 is TGTGCCAGCAGGGACCGGGACCACACCGGGGAGCTGTTTTTT.

This rearrangement joins TRBV18 to TRBJ2-7; 8 bases align to TRBD1. The V segment lost 6 bases and the J segment 5 bases; nucleotides outside the gene matches: 9. Germline assignment: CDR1 KGHSH and CDR2 LQKENI. CDR3 length: 14 residues. Written as DNA, the CDR3 is TGTGCCAGCTCTCCCCCCCAGGGGGCGGACGAGCAGTACTTC. Amino acid sequence: CASSPPQGADEQYF.

This clonotype was counted only a few times. This chain joins TRBV5-1 and TRBJ2-5; no clear D. The V end lost 0 bases, the J end lost 2 bases, and 11 bases lay between the germline ends. The CDR3 sequence is 15 residues long. Germline values: CDR1 SGHRS, CDR2 YFSETQ. DNA for the CDR3: TGCGCCAGCAGCTTGGCGTCGGCAGCTCAAGAGACCCAGTACTTC. The encoded protein is CASSLASAAQETQYF.

J is TRBJ2-1 and V is TRBV20-1; perhaps D is TRBD1 or TRBD2 (5 bases each). From germline, CDR1 is DFQATT and CDR2 SNEGSKA (reference sequence). Trimming took off 7 bases at V and 2 bases at J, with 15 bases between the two ends. The CDR3 extends over 14 amino acids. The chain's CDR3 is CSVFGTGTYNEQFF. CDR3 nucleotides: TGCAGTGTCTTTGGGACGGGCACCTACAATGAGCAGTTCTTC.

This clonotype was counted a few times. This chain connects TRBV12-3 or TRBV12-4 to TRBJ2-3, with 7 bases identical to TRBD1. V lost 6 bases to trimming and J lost 1 base; unmatched junction nucleotides: 4. CDR3 length: 14 amino acids. CDR3 amino acids: CASRRQGGTDTQYF. CDR3 nucleotides: TGTGCCAGCAGACGACAGGGAGGCACAGATACGCAGTATTTT.

The chain carries TRBV6-6 and TRBJ2-1; no firm D call. The germline gives CDR1 MNHNY, CDR2 SVGAGI (reference sequence). Trimming took 0 bases from V and 6 from J, leaving 9 bases between them. The CDR3 is 14 amino acids. Written as DNA, the CDR3 is TGTGCCAGCAGTTACTCGACTCTTTCCAATGAGCAGTTCTTC. Translated, it gives CASSYSTLSNEQFF.

This clonotype has at least ten counts. This sequence joins TRBV4-1 and TRBJ2-5, with TRBD1 matching over 10 bases. The CDR3 is made up of 14 amino acids. Trimming removed 4 bases from V and 2 bases from J; junction bases left unmatched: 1. Germline lookup yields CDR1 MGHRA and CDR2 YSYEKL. In DNA form, the CDR3 reads TGCGCCAGCAGCCTGGACAGGGGGCAAGAGACCCAGTACTTC. This translates into CASSLDRGQETQYF.

This clonotype has just a few counts. The V and J genes are TRBV19 and TRBJ2-4, with D tentatively TRBD1 (6 bases). CDR3 length: 15 amino acids. Deletions cut 7 bases from V and 6 bases from J, with 19 bases between. Per germline, CDR1 LNHDA and CDR2 SQIVND (reference sequence). DNA of the CDR3: TGTGCCAGTACCCCGCTTACAGGGTCGGGAAACATTCAGTACTTC. It codes for CASTPLTGSGNIQYF.

The table lists this clonotype with a few counts. This chain connects TRBV7-8 to TRBJ2-6; TRBD1 matches at 9 bases. CDR1 is SGHVS, CDR2 FQNEAQ, per germline. The CDR3 has 17 amino acids. V shed 4 bases and J 4 bases; nucleotides not matched to a gene: 8. The CDR3 loop reads CASSSRGDRAGANVLTF. In nucleotides, the CDR3 is TGTGCCAGCAGCTCTAGGGGGGACAGGGCGGGGGCCAACGTCCTGACTTTC.

The sample holds many counts of this clonotype. J is TRBJ2-7 and V is TRBV20-1; 9 bases map to TRBD2. From germline, CDR1 is DFQATT and CDR2 SNEGSKA (reference sequence). Losses at the gene ends were 7 bases for V and 0 bases for J; bases not matched to a gene: 4. This CDR3 is 13 amino acids long. This chain's CDR3 is CSGSGGHSYEQYF. For the CDR3, the DNA is TGCAGTGGAAGCGGGGGGCACTCCTACGAGCAGTACTTC.